This note documents a single T cell receptor beta chain sequence. The germline V gene has CDR1 SGHDT and CDR2 YYEEEE. Trimming left V 4 bases short and J 4 bases short, with 17 bases between. The CDR3 loop spans 15 amino acids. The data were taken from a study of blood T cell repertoires in COVID-19. In the study overall: Sample material is recorded as cDNA or gDNA derived from T cells, B-cell-depleted T cells, or PBMCs.

Authors' processing steps: Estimation of nucleated cell counts relied on the amplification of reference gene primers. Here immunoSEQ multiplex PCR was the method, and the copy in TCRdb shows in-frame clones only, minus some. The DNA gave D and trimming, while V, J and clone size come from that table. The sample has around 300,000 clones, 87% seen once. What was sequenced was peripheral blood. This sequence was found in a young man with active or convalescent COVID-19. V and J are TRBV5-6 and TRBJ2-5; TRBD2 might be the D (5 bases). CDR3 bases: TGTGCCAGCAGCCGACCTGGGAGCGGTTTAGAGACCCAGTACTTC. Amino acid sequence: CASSRPGSGLETQYF.